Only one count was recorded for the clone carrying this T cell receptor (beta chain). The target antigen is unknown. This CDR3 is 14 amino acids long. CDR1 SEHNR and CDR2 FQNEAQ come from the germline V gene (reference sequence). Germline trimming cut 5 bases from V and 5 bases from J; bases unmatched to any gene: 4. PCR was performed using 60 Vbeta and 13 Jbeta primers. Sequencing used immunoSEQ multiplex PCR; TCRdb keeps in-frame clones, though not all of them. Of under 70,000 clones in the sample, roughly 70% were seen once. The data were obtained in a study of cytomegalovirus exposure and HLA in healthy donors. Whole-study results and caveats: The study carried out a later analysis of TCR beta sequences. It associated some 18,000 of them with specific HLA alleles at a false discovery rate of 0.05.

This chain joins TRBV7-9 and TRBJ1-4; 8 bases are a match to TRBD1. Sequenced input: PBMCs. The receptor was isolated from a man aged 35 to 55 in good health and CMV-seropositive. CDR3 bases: TGTGCCAGCAGCCTGACAGGGGAGAATGAAAAACTGTTTTTT. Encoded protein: CASSLTGENEKLFF.